Below are 4 T cell receptor beta chains sequenced from a single sample in a study of OX40 agonist ivuxolimab in advanced cancers. The table came from immunoSEQ multiplex PCR; TCRdb's copy has only in-frame clones and leaves some out. The repertoire holds approximately 96,000 clones, 90% seen once, with 1.5% to 2% in the top ten. Here the sequenced sample was CD4+ or CD8+ T cells sorted from blood, taken in a trial of the OX40 agonist ivuxolimab. These receptors were collected from an adult with an advanced solid tumor such as melanoma, head and neck, liver or kidney cancer.

The table lists this clone with a few counts. The gene calls are TRBV11-3 and TRBJ2-2, with TRBD2 matching 8 bases. Germline V gene data show CDR1 as SGHNT and CDR2 as YENEEA. Losses at the gene ends were 1 base for V and 6 bases for J; bases not matched to a gene: 7. The CDR3 covers 16 residues. The CDR3: CASSLVVVAGPGELFF. DNA for the CDR3: TGTGCCAGCAGCTTAGTGGTGGTAGCGGGGCCCGGGGAGCTGTTTTTT.

This chain uses TRBV5-1 with TRBJ2-5; 7 nucleotides line up with TRBD1. CDR1 SGHRS and CDR2 YFSETQ come from the germline V gene. The CDR3 is 15 amino acids. V dropped 0 bases and J dropped 5; count of bases not matched to a gene: 7. As DNA, the CDR3 is TGCGCCAGCAGCTTGGCCGGTGCCAGGGGGGAGACCCAGTACTTC. It encodes CASSLAGARGETQYF.

The chain combines TRBV19 with TRBJ1-4; D possibly corresponds to TRBD1 (5 bases). This CDR3 spans 15 amino acids. V was pared by 3 bases and J by 3 bases, with 11 bases between. The germline CDR1 and CDR2 sequences are LNHDA and SQIVND (reference sequence). The CDR3 loop reads CASSINRGANEKLFF. The CDR3 bases are TGTGCCAGTAGTATCAATAGGGGAGCTAATGAAAAACTGTTTTTT.

This sequence joins TRBV10-3 and TRBJ2-5; 10 bases align to TRBD1. Matching the DNA end better, TRBJ2-7 makes the J call doubtful. The CDR3 is made up of 15 amino acids. The germline V gene encodes CDR1 ENHRY and CDR2 SYGVKD. The CDR3 is CAISGTGTGASEQYF. The CDR3 nucleotides are TGTGCCATCAGTGGCACCGGGACAGGGGCCTCCGAGCAGTACTTC.